This entry lists 17 T cell receptor beta chains sequenced from one sample in a study of OX40 agonist ivuxolimab in advanced cancers. Sequenced by immunoSEQ multiplex PCR; TCRdb stores in-frame clones only, minus some. The data hold some 55,000 clones, with about four fifths observed a single time. The material was CD4+ or CD8+ T cells sorted from blood, obtained in a trial of the OX40 agonist ivuxolimab. Every receptor here comes from an adult with an advanced solid tumor such as melanoma, head and neck, liver or kidney cancer.

CDR3 sequence (DNA): TGTGCCAGCAGCCCTACGAGGGGCTACGGTTACAATGAGCAGTTCTTC. It is translated as CASSPTRGYGYNEQFF. V gene TRBV7-9 combines with J gene TRBJ2-1, with D tentatively TRBD1 or TRBD2 (5 bases each). V shed 5 bases and J shed 4 bases, with 18 bases lying between them. The CDR3 contains 16 residues. Germline V gives CDR1 SEHNR, CDR2 FQNEAQ (reference sequence). The full variable domain, its missing parts supplied by reference TRBV7-9 and TRBJ2-1, is DTGVSQNPRHKITKRGQNVTFRCDPISEHNRLYWYRQTLGQGPEFLTYFQNEAQLEKSRLLSDRFSAERPKGSFSTLEIQRTEQGDSAMYLCASSPTRGYGYNEQFFGPGTRLTVL.

This clone has just a few counts. The V call is TRBV6-6, the J call TRBJ2-3, with 8 bases lining up with TRBD1. The V segment lost 2 bases and the J segment 4 bases; nucleotides outside the gene matches: 2. Germline loops: CDR1 MNHNY, CDR2 SVGAGI (reference sequence). CDR3 length: 14 amino acids. CDR3: CASSYGQGSDTQYF. Here the CDR3 DNA reads TGTGCCAGCAGTTACGGACAGGGCTCAGATACGCAGTATTTT.

The chain employs TRBV6-1 and TRBJ1-4, with 7 bases matching TRBD1. The CDR3 contains 15 residues. V shed 4 bases, J shed 7 bases, and the junction held 9 bases outside the gene matches. CDR1 and CDR2 from the germline V gene are MNHNS and SASEGT. CDR3 sequence: CASSAIQGYGEKLFF. In DNA, the CDR3 is TGTGCCAGCAGTGCGATACAGGGGTACGGTGAAAAACTGTTTTTT.

The gene calls are TRBV12-5 and TRBJ1-1, with 11 bases lining up with TRBD1. Germline V gene sequence: CDR1 LGHNT, CDR2 FRNRAP. The CDR3 runs 13 residues. J gave up 7 bases and V 5 bases, and 3 bases lay outside the gene matches. This CDR3 is CASGAGQGVEAFF. CDR3 nucleotide sequence: TGTGCTAGTGGTGCGGGACAGGGGGTTGAAGCTTTCTTT. The variable domain in full, completed from reference TRBV12-5 and TRBJ1-1, reads DARVTQTPRHKVTEMGQEVTMRCQPILGHNTVFWYRQTMMQGLELLAYFRNRAPLDDSGMPKDRFSAEMPDATLATLKIQPSEPRDSAVYFCASGAGQGVEAFFGQGTRLTVV.

This clone occurred once. The chain carries TRBV11-2 and TRBJ1-2; TRBD1 matches at 9 bases. There are 14 residues in the CDR3. Looked up from germline, CDR1 is SGHAT and CDR2 is FQNNGV. V lost 5 bases to trimming and J lost 7 bases; unmatched junction nucleotides: 8. The CDR3 DNA is TGTGCCAGCAGCGCGCCCCGGGACAGGGTTGGCTACACCTTC. Translating it yields CASSAPRDRVGYTF.

The chain uses TRBV5-1 and TRBJ2-1; perhaps TRBD1 as D (6 bases). Germline V gene lookup returns CDR1 SGHRS and CDR2 YFSETQ. Trimming removed 4 bases at V and 2 bases at J, with 13 bases between. The CDR3 has 15 amino acids. The CDR3 region is CASSHIRGTYNEQFF. The CDR3 nucleotides read TGCGCCAGCAGCCACATCAGGGGAACCTACAATGAGCAGTTCTTC.

This chain's CDR3 is CASSLGEPGHPQETQYF. CDR3 bases: TGTGCCAGCAGCTTAGGGGAACCGGGACACCCACAAGAGACCCAGTACTTC. The rearrangement joins TRBV7-8 to TRBJ2-5; weak D call: TRBD1 (6 bases). The CDR3 sequence is 17 residues long. Germline V CDR1 and CDR2: SGHVS, FQNEAQ. The germline V and J ends were trimmed by 1 base and 2 bases, with 17 bases remaining between them.

This chain links TRBV29-1 with TRBJ2-3, with D uncertain. The germline V gene has CDR1 SQVTM and CDR2 ANQGSEA. The ends were cut back, 0 bases at V and 1 base at J, with 8 bases in the middle. This CDR3 spans 14 amino acids. CDR3 in amino acids: CSVEENKGTDTQYF. The CDR3, as DNA: TGCAGCGTTGAAGAAAATAAGGGCACAGATACGCAGTATTTT.

V and J are TRBV19 and TRBJ2-7; TRBD1 aligns across 10 bases. Germline loops: CDR1 LNHDA, CDR2 SQIVND (reference sequence). CDR3 length equals 14 residues. Losses at the gene ends were 3 bases for V and 2 bases for J; bases not matched to a gene: 1. The CDR3 bases are TGTGCCAGTAGTATCGGGACAGGGGCCTACGAGCAGTACTTC. This sequence encodes CASSIGTGAYEQYF. Looking up the rest from reference TRBV19 and TRBJ2-7 gives the full variable domain: DGGITQSPKYLFRKEGQNVTLSCEQNLNHDAMYWYRQDPGQGLRLIYYSQIVNDFQKGDIAEGYSVSREKKESFPLTVTSAQKNPTAFYLCASSIGTGAYEQYFGPGTRLTVT.

This CDR3 is CASGGTQSSYNSPLHF. In nucleotides, the CDR3 is TGTGCCAGCGGAGGGACCCAGAGCTCCTATAATTCACCCCTCCACTTT. The V and J genes are TRBV9 and TRBJ1-6; a weak D match, TRBD1 (5 bases). Deletions cut 7 bases from V and 0 bases from J, with 14 bases between. The V gene's germline CDR1 is SGDLS and CDR2 YYNGEE. The CDR3 consists of 16 residues.

The chain couples TRBV9 to TRBJ1-3, with D perhaps matching TRBD1 (5 bases). CDR1 is SGDLS, CDR2 YYNGEE, per germline. This CDR3 comprises 14 residues. Trimming removed 2 bases at V and 4 bases at J, with 10 bases between. The CDR3 DNA reads as TGTGCCAGCAGCGTGCAGGGAGCGGGAAACACCATATATTTT. Translated: CASSVQGAGNTIYF.

The chain carries TRBV7-3 and TRBJ2-3, with D tentatively TRBD2 (5 bases). The V gene's germline CDR1 is SGHTA and CDR2 FQGTGA. The CDR3 loop spans 15 amino acids. V was trimmed by 2 bases and J by 5 bases, leaving 14 bases between them. For the CDR3, the DNA is TGTGCCAGCAGCTTAGGCGGACTGAGAGAAGATACGCAGTATTTT. Translated, it gives CASSLGGLREDTQYF.

The gene calls are TRBV7-3 and TRBJ2-2; weak D call: TRBD2 (6 bases). The germline V gene has CDR1 SGHTA and CDR2 FQGTGA. V lost 5 bases, J lost 6 bases, and 16 bases lay in between. This CDR3 comprises 15 residues. The DNA for the CDR3 is TGTGCCAGCAGCCCGCAGGGACTGCAGGCCGGGGAGCTGTTTTTT. It encodes CASSPQGLQAGELFF.

This clone has just one count. V is TRBV5-5 and J is TRBJ2-1; 9 bases are a match to TRBD1. J was trimmed by 12 bases and V by 0 bases; bases with no gene match: 13. This CDR3 has 16 amino acids. Germline values: CDR1 SGHKS, CDR2 YYEKEE (reference sequence). DNA of the CDR3: TGTGCCAGCAGCTTGGACCGGGACAGGGTCTTAATGACGCAGTTCTTC. The encoded protein is CASSLDRDRVLMTQFF.

The chain recombines TRBV29-1 with TRBJ1-3; weak D call: TRBD1 (5 bases). CDR1 is SQVTM and CDR2 is ANQGSEA in the germline V gene. There are 14 residues in the CDR3. V was clipped by 3 bases and J by 8 bases, with 17 bases between them. The CDR3 loop reads CSVDNSGGRDTIYF. In DNA, the CDR3 is TGCAGCGTTGATAACTCCGGGGGAAGGGACACCATATATTTT.

The chain couples TRBV4-3 to TRBJ1-1; D is unresolved. This CDR3 region has 14 residues. Trimming removed 2 bases at V and 1 base at J, with 8 bases between. Germline V gene data show CDR1 as LGHNA and CDR2 as YSLEER. CDR3 nucleotides: TGCGCCAGCAGCCAAAACGACTGGAACACTGAAGCTTTCTTT. It specifies CASSQNDWNTEAFF.

This clone came up once. This rearrangement joins TRBV6-1 to TRBJ1-5; TRBD1 is a possible D gene (5 bases). Germline V CDR1 and CDR2: MNHNS, SASEGT. This CDR3 contains 12 residues. Deletions cut 7 bases from V and 7 bases from J, with 11 bases between. Written as DNA, the CDR3 is TGTGCCAGCAAGACGGGGGGACAGCCCCAGCATTTT. It codes for CASKTGGQPQHF.